Below, 27 T cell receptor beta chains from the same sample are listed, as sequenced in a study of T cells in Graves' hyperthyroidism and ophthalmopathy. TCR beta CDR3 regions were amplified from RNA transcripts. When the TCR CDR3 underwent first-round RT-PCR, the HTBI primer set was used. TCRdb ran MiXCR on the multiplex PCR reads and lists one entry per CDR3 protein. The sample shows hundreds of thousands of distinct CDR3 sequences, 17% of them seen only once. Sequenced: blood. The receptors originated from a woman aged 60 to 75 with Graves' ophthalmopathy.

This clonotype occurred a few times. This may come from a read error, since a much larger clone is one base off. CDR3 region: CASSPSSEGGDEQFF. The CDR3 DNA reads TGTGCCAGCAGCCCATCCTCTGAAGGGGGGGATGAGCAGTTCTTC. The chain is built from TRBV7-3 and TRBJ2-1; possibly TRBD2 for D (7 bases). Germline CDR1 SGHTA, CDR2 FQGTGA. V lost 5 bases and J lost 8, with 19 bases in between. There are 15 residues in the CDR3.

This clonotype was observed many times. V usage is TRBV9 and J usage is TRBJ2-3; TRBD2 matches 12 bases. The length of the CDR3 is 17 residues. Unmatched junction bases numbered 3, after V lost 1 base and J lost 0 bases. Germline assignment: CDR1 SGDLS and CDR2 YYNGEE. Here the CDR3 reads CASSVQTSGSSTDTQYF. In DNA form, the CDR3 reads TGTGCCAGCAGCGTACAGACTAGCGGGAGCAGCACAGATACGCAGTATTTT.

The table lists this clonotype with many counts. The rearrangement joins TRBV4-2 to TRBJ2-1; 7 bases are shared with TRBD2. Germline V gene data show CDR1 as LGHNA and CDR2 as YNFKEQ. V lost 6 bases and J lost 12; bases outside the gene matches: 14. This CDR3 contains 14 residues. The CDR3 DNA follows: TGTGCCAGCAGACCCCATGAGCGGGAATATCGGCAGTTCTTC. As protein: CASRPHEREYRQFF.

The genes are TRBV5-1 and TRBJ2-7; D remains unclear. The length of the CDR3 is 15 residues. V lost 4 bases and J lost 3, with 17 bases in between. Germline CDR1 SGHRS, CDR2 YFSETQ. Here the CDR3 reads CASSLSFMDLYEQYF. CDR3 DNA sequence: TGCGCCAGCAGCCTCAGTTTTATGGATCTCTACGAGCAGTACTTC.

This clonotype occurred many times. This chain links TRBV5-5 with TRBJ2-2; D is perhaps TRBD1 (6 bases). The CDR3 totals 17 residues. The V end lost 1 base, the J end lost 1 base, and 14 bases lay between the germline ends. Germline CDR1 reads SGHKS; CDR2 reads YYEKEE (reference sequence). CDR3 amino acids: CASSLRQAILNTGELFF. In nucleotides, the CDR3 is TGTGCCAGCAGCTTGCGACAGGCGATATTGAACACCGGGGAGCTGTTTTTT.

This clonotype occurred many times. The chain joins TRBV4-3 to TRBJ2-5; a possible D gene is TRBD2 (7 bases). Per germline, CDR1 LGHNA and CDR2 YSLEER. V was shortened by 4 bases and J by 5 bases, with 14 bases between the two germline ends. The CDR3 runs to 14 residues. Here the CDR3 reads CASSPSGGQETQYF. Written as DNA, the CDR3 is TGCGCCAGCAGCCCGTCCGGGGGGCAGGAGACCCAGTACTTC.

This clonotype was observed at least ten times. The chain employs TRBV6-2 or TRBV6-3 and TRBJ1-1; D is uncertain. Germline CDR1 MNHEY, CDR2 SVGEGT. The CDR3 contains 14 residues. The germline V and J ends were trimmed by 2 bases and 1 base, with 8 bases remaining between them. The CDR3 DNA reads TGTGCCAGCAGTTACCCCCGGCCGAACACTGAAGCTTTCTTT. As protein: CASSYPRPNTEAFF.

This clonotype was seen ten or more times. The chain links TRBV7-2 to TRBJ2-5; the D gene is possibly TRBD1 (6 bases). V was clipped by 1 base and J by 5 bases, with 14 bases between them. Germline V gene data show CDR1 as SGHTA and CDR2 as FQGNSA. This CDR3 is 15 amino acids long. The CDR3 protein is CASSLGLFGGETQYF. In nucleotides, the CDR3 is TGTGCCAGCAGCTTAGGACTGTTTGGGGGCGAGACCCAGTACTTC.

The CDR3 protein is CSAGRYSYEQYF. The DNA of the CDR3 is TGCAGTGCTGGGAGATACTCCTACGAGCAGTACTTC. This sequence joins TRBV20-1 and TRBJ2-7, with D possibly being TRBD2 (5 bases). V was pared by 5 bases and J by 0 bases, with 8 bases between. CDR1 is DFQATT and CDR2 is SNEGSKA in the germline V gene (reference sequence). The CDR3 is 12 residues long.

This clonotype was detected many times. The chain joins TRBV10-3 to TRBJ2-7; 12 bases are a match to TRBD2. Germline-derived CDR1 and CDR2 are ENHRY and SYGVKD. The CDR3 totals 16 residues. V dropped 4 bases and J dropped 0; count of bases not matched to a gene: 4. The CDR3 bases are TGTGCCATCAGTGCCGGACTAGCGGGACTCTCCTACGAGCAGTACTTC. This gives the protein CAISAGLAGLSYEQYF.

This clonotype was seen just once. This chain links TRBV7-9 with TRBJ2-1; 7 positions match TRBD1. The CDR3 loop spans 14 amino acids. CDR1 and CDR2 (germline): SEHNR, FQNEAQ (reference sequence). Trimming removed 5 bases from V and 7 bases from J; junction bases left unmatched: 8. CDR3: CASSPDRAHNEQFF. The DNA of the CDR3 is TGTGCCAGCAGCCCAGACAGGGCGCATAATGAGCAGTTCTTC. Supplemented by reference TRBV7-9 and TRBJ2-1, the full variable domain reads DTGVSQNPRHKITKRGQNVTFRCDPISEHNRLYWYRQTLGQGPEFLTYFQNEAQLEKSRLLSDRFSAERPKGSFSTLEIQRTEQGDSAMYLCASSPDRAHNEQFFGPGTRLTVL.

There are many counts of this clonotype. The chain uses TRBV11-2 and TRBJ1-1; D unresolved. Germline CDR1 SGHAT, CDR2 FQNNGV. The CDR3 has 13 amino acids. V lost 2 bases and J lost 3, with 7 bases in between. CDR3 loop: CASSLTRDTEAFF. CDR3 DNA sequence: TGTGCCAGCAGCTTAACACGTGACACTGAAGCTTTCTTT.

This clonotype was detected many times. V and J are TRBV12-5 and TRBJ2-7; 8 bases agree with TRBD1. Trimming removed 2 bases from V and 6 bases from J; junction bases left unmatched: 9. Germline CDR1 LGHNT, CDR2 FRNRAP. The CDR3 has 15 amino acids. The CDR3 DNA is TGTGCTAGTGGTTTGTCCCAGGGGGCTCTAGCCGAGCAGTACTTC. This gives the protein CASGLSQGALAEQYF.

Note on this clonotype: It may be a read error: a sequence one base away is much more abundant. CDR3 bases: TGTGCCAGCAGCTCACAGGGGATGCCTTACAATGAGCAGTTCTTC. It translates to CASSSQGMPYNEQFF. The chain couples TRBV7-2 to TRBJ2-1, with 7 bases that match TRBD1. In germline, CDR1 is SGHTA, CDR2 FQGNSA. This CDR3 has 15 residues. The J segment lost 4 bases and the V segment lost 4 bases, leaving 7 bases of the junction unmatched.

This clonotype was counted between two and nine times. The chain joins TRBV25-1 to TRBJ2-2; D is perhaps TRBD2 (5 bases). In germline, CDR1 is MGHDK, CDR2 SYGVNS. V lost 4 bases to trimming and J lost 7 bases, with 16 bases between them. The CDR3 is 15 amino acids. The DNA for the CDR3 is TGTGCCAGCAGTGCGCGCAGCCTCGGAGGCGGGGAGCTGTTTTTT. This translates into CASSARSLGGGELFF. Drawing the rest from reference TRBV25-1 and TRBJ2-2, the complete variable domain is EADIYQTPRYLVIGTGKKITLECSQTMGHDKMYWYQQDPGMELHLIHYSYGVNSTEKGDLSSESTVSRIRTEHFPLTLESARPSHTSQYLCASSARSLGGGELFFGEGSRLTVL.

This clonotype has only a few counts. V gene TRBV4-1 combines with J gene TRBJ2-1; D call uncertain. There are 13 residues in the CDR3. The germline V gene encodes CDR1 MGHRA and CDR2 YSYEKL. Trimming pared 4 bases from V and 4 bases from J, leaving 8 bases between. CDR3 DNA sequence: TGCGCCAGCAGCCGCCAGGTATACAATGAGCAGTTCTTC. It is translated as CASSRQVYNEQFF.

J is TRBJ1-4 and V is TRBV7-2; possible D gene TRBD1, 5 bases. Trimming shortened V by 5 bases and J by 8 bases, and 18 bases separated the two germline ends. Germline CDR1 reads SGHTA; CDR2 reads FQGNSA. The CDR3 has 15 amino acids. CDR3 protein: CASSPIPDRGEKLFF. Here the CDR3 DNA reads TGTGCCAGCAGCCCTATCCCAGATAGGGGCGAAAAACTGTTTTTT.

This clonotype was observed a single time. The chain uses TRBV3-1 and TRBJ1-1; TRBD1 aligns across 10 bases. The CDR3 extends over 15 amino acids. J lost 0 bases, V lost 4 bases, and 2 bases had no gene match. In germline, CDR1 is LGHDT, CDR2 YNNKEL (reference sequence). DNA of the CDR3: TGTGCCAGCAGCCCCGGGACAGGGGTGAACACTGAAGCTTTCTTT. Encoded protein: CASSPGTGVNTEAFF.

This clonotype occurred a few times. This chain connects TRBV14 to TRBJ2-1, with D unclear. Per the germline V gene, CDR1 is SGHDN and CDR2 is FVKESK. The CDR3 is 13 residues long. Trimming cost V 6 bases and J 10 bases, with 16 bases left between them. The CDR3 sequence is CASSPQLSREQFF. DNA of the CDR3: TGTGCCAGCAGTCCGCAACTATCGAGAGAGCAGTTCTTC.

In its sample, this clonotype was seen a few times. J is TRBJ1-3 and V is TRBV7-9, with TRBD1 matching over 11 bases. The CDR3 extends over 16 amino acids. Germline trimming cut 5 bases from V and 4 bases from J; bases unmatched to any gene: 7. Germline CDR1 reads SEHNR; CDR2 reads FQNEAQ (reference sequence). The CDR3 region is CASSPRTGGFGNTIYF. The CDR3 DNA follows: TGTGCCAGCAGCCCCCGGACAGGGGGCTTCGGAAACACCATATATTTT.

The sample holds a few counts of this clonotype. This rearrangement joins TRBV5-8 to TRBJ1-1, with D possibly being TRBD1 (5 bases). The CDR3 spans 15 residues. The V end lost 4 bases, the J end lost 1 base, and 14 bases lay between the germline ends. CDR1 and CDR2 from the germline V gene are SGHTS and YDEGEE. In DNA form, the CDR3 reads TGTGCCAGCAGCCGCACGCACGGGGGGAACACTGAAGCTTTCTTT. Translated: CASSRTHGGNTEAFF. The full variable domain, in which reference TRBV5-8 and TRBJ1-1 provide the parts outside the CDR3, is EAGVTQSPTHLIKTRGQQATLRCSPISGHTSVYWYQQALGLGLQFLLWYDEGEERNRGNFPPRFSGRQFPNYSSELNVNALELEDSALYLCASSRTHGGNTEAFFGQGTRLTVV.

This clonotype was detected only a few times. The genes are TRBV20-1 and TRBJ2-7; tentatively, D is TRBD2 (5 bases). Germline V gene sequence: CDR1 DFQATT, CDR2 SNEGSKA (reference sequence). The CDR3 totals 15 residues. Trimming pared 0 bases from V and 2 bases from J, leaving 14 bases between. CDR3 bases: TGCAGTGCTAGAGATGGGGAGCGGCACCCCTACGAGCAGTACTTC. Residues: CSARDGERHPYEQYF.

The V call is TRBV5-6, the J call TRBJ1-6; the D is unclear. V lost 4 bases to trimming and J lost 7 bases, with 6 bases between them. Per the germline V gene, CDR1 is SGHDT and CDR2 is YYEEEE. There are 12 residues in the CDR3. The CDR3 sequence: CASSVNNSPLHF. The CDR3 nucleotides are TGTGCCAGCAGCGTTAACAATTCACCCCTCCACTTT.

This clonotype was found many times. This chain uses TRBV12-5 with TRBJ2-1; 9 nucleotides agree with TRBD1. In germline, CDR1 is LGHNT, CDR2 FRNRAP. The CDR3 consists of 15 residues. J was trimmed by 6 bases and V by 5 bases; bases with no gene match: 8. CDR3 sequence reads: CASGLWTGASNEQFF. The DNA for the CDR3 is TGTGCTAGTGGTCTATGGACAGGGGCCTCCAATGAGCAGTTCTTC.

This clonotype came up many times. CDR3 sequence reads: CASTLHFGTEYGYTF. The CDR3 nucleotides are TGTGCCAGCACCTTGCACTTCGGGACGGAATATGGCTACACCTTC. V is TRBV27 and J is TRBJ1-2; tentatively, D is TRBD1 (5 bases). Between the trimmed V and J ends, which lost 7 bases and 5 bases, there was a span of 20 bases. Germline V CDR1 and CDR2: MNHEY, SMNVEV (reference sequence). There are 15 residues in the CDR3.

Many counts were recorded for this clonotype. The chain joins TRBV2 to TRBJ2-2, with D unclear. The V end was cut by 3 bases, the J end by 4 bases, with 9 bases between. This CDR3 is 14 amino acids long. In germline, CDR1 is SNHLY, CDR2 FYNNEI. The CDR3 DNA reads as TGTGCCAGCAGTGAGAGGCAGAGCACCGGGGAGCTGTTTTTT. This codes for CASSERQSTGELFF.

This clonotype was picked up a small number of times. The chain couples TRBV25-1 to TRBJ2-7; 13 nucleotides agree with TRBD2. Trimming cost V 4 bases and J 2 bases; bases outside gene matches: 5. This CDR3 contains 16 residues. Germline CDR1 reads MGHDK; CDR2 reads SYGVNS. The CDR3 loop is CASSGTSGRFPYEQYF. For the CDR3, the DNA is TGTGCCAGCAGTGGGACTAGCGGGAGATTCCCCTACGAGCAGTACTTC.